Listed below are T cell receptor beta chains from one sample, sequenced in a study of blood T cell repertoires in COVID-19. Generated by immunoSEQ multiplex PCR, the TCRdb table keeps only in-frame clones and is missing some. The data hold under 150,000 clones, with 80% observed a single time. Source material: peripheral blood. Every receptor here comes from a woman between 45 and 65 years old with acute or convalescent COVID-19. The CDR3 runs from the conserved cysteine through the conserved F or W. D genes are given only for firm matches. Clone size is shown for a subset of rows, as once, few, many or a class of expanded clone.

. TRBJ2-3 . TRBV6-2/TRBV6-3 TGTGCCAGCAGTTCAATTACGGGACTCCTATCCACAGATACGCAGTATTTT CASSSITGLLSTDTQYF
TRBD1 TRBJ2-2 few TRBV28 TGTGCCAGCAGTTTTAACAGGGGGAGATCCGGGGAGCTGTTTTTT CASSFNRGRSGELFF
. TRBJ1-5 . TRBV2 TGTGCCAGCAGTGGGGAGGGGGGTAGCAATCAGCCCCAGCATTTT CASSGEGGSNQPQHF
. TRBJ1-6 . TRBV14 TGTGCCAGCAGCCAACAGGGTAATTCACCCCTCCACTTT CASSQQGNSPLHF
. TRBJ2-7 . TRBV27 TGTGCCAGCAGTTTCGGAGCCACCTTCTCCTACGAGCAGTACTTC CASSFGATFSYEQYF
. TRBJ2-2 . TRBV7-3 TGTGCCAGCAGCCCCAGACTAGACGCGAACACCGGGGAGCTGTTTTTT CASSPRLDANTGELFF
. TRBJ1-2 . TRBV28 TGTGCCAGCAGTTTATCACGGGGCTATGGCTACACCTTC CASSLSRGYGYTF
. TRBJ2-3 few TRBV21-1 TGTGCCAGCAGCAAAGGCATCTCGGACAGGGGAGGGTCAGATACGCAGTATTTT CASSKGISDRGGSDTQYF
TRBD1 TRBJ1-5 few TRBV9 TGTGCCAGCAGCGGTGGGACAGCCTCCAATCAGCCCCAGCATTTT CASSGGTASNQPQHF
TRBD2 TRBJ2-1 once TRBV7-6 TGTGCCAGCAGCTTGGGGACTAGCGGTGAGCAGTTCTTC CASSLGTSGEQFF
. TRBJ1-1 . TRBV28 TGTGCCAGCAGTGAGCGGTTGAACACTGAAGCTTTCTTT CASSERLNTEAFF
TRBD1 TRBJ2-7 . TRBV27 TGTGCCAGCAGTTTATCGCCGGACAGGGCGAGCGAGCAGTACTTC CASSLSPDRASEQYF
. TRBJ1-3 . TRBV19 TGTGCCAGTAGTACAGGGGTTCCTGGAAACACCATATATTTT CASSTGVPGNTIYF
. TRBJ2-2 few TRBV18 TGTGCCAGCTCACCACAGCAGGGGAGAACCGGGGAGCTGTTTTTT CASSPQQGRTGELFF
. TRBJ2-1 few TRBV11-3 TGTGCCAGCAGAGAAGCAAGGGGTGAGCAGTTCTTC CASREARGEQFF
. TRBJ1-5 . TRBV6-5 TGTGCCAGCAGTTACGCGGGAAATAGCAATCAGCCCCAGCATTTT CASSYAGNSNQPQHF
TRBD1 TRBJ1-3 . TRBV5-4 TGTGCCAGCAGCTTGGGACAGGGGCCTTCCGGAAACACCATATATTTT CASSLGQGPSGNTIYF
TRBD2 TRBJ2-3 few TRBV29-1 TGCAGCGTTAGTGGCGGGAGCTATAGCACAGATACGCAGTATTTT CSVSGGSYSTDTQYF
. TRBJ1-2 . TRBV12-5 TGTGCTAGTGGCGCGGGGGGGACCTATGGCTACACCTTC CASGAGGTYGYTF
TRBD1 TRBJ1-6 . TRBV7-3 TGTGCCAGCAGCCGGGACAGGGGTGGGTCACCCCTCCACTTT CASSRDRGGSPLHF
. TRBJ2-4 . TRBV25-1 TGTGCCAGCAGTGAATCCGGTGTAGCCAAAAACATTCAGTACTTC CASSESGVAKNIQYF
. TRBJ1-1 . TRBV28 TGTGCCAGCAGTTTATACAGGGAAGCTTTCTTT CASSLYREAFF
TRBD2 TRBJ2-3 . TRBV2 TGTGCCAGCAGTCTCTACTCCGGGACTAGCGGCGGTACAAATACGCAGTATTTT CASSLYSGTSGGTNTQYF
. TRBJ2-1 . TRBV5-1 TGCGCCAGCAGCTTGGGACAGACAAGCTCCTACAATGAGCAGTTCTTC CASSLGQTSSYNEQFF
. TRBJ1-2 . TRBV20-1 TGCAGTGCTCGGACAGACTATGGCTACACCTTC CSARTDYGYTF
TRBD2 TRBJ2-1 once TRBV4-2 TGTGCCAGCAGCCAAGGATTAGCGGGGGGGATCTTTGGTTACAATGAGCAGTTCTTC CASSQGLAGGIFGYNEQFF
TRBD1 TRBJ2-3 . TRBV11-3 TGTGCCAGCAGCTTAGGCGGACAGGGGGCCAAAGATACGCAGTATTTT CASSLGGQGAKDTQYF
. TRBJ1-1 . TRBV28 TGTGCCACCCTCCCAGACTATGGGGAAGCTTTCTTT CATLPDYGEAFF
. TRBJ2-7 . TRBV11-3 TGTGCCAGCAGCTTATTTGCGGGCGCTTACGAGCAGTACTTC CASSLFAGAYEQYF
. TRBJ2-7 . TRBV14 TGTGCCAGCAGCCGCGGAGCCTACGAGCAGTACTTC CASSRGAYEQYF
TRBD1 TRBJ2-2 . TRBV2 TGTGCCAGCAGAGCACAGGGGGCCGGGGAGCTGTTTTTT CASRAQGAGELFF
. TRBJ1-5 . TRBV27 TGTGCCAGCAGTCTAGTAGCAAATCAGCCCCAGCATTTT CASSLVANQPQHF
. TRBJ1-1 . TRBV5-4 TGTGCCAGCAGCTTGGGGGGCGCAGGGCAAACTGAAGCTTTCTTT CASSLGGAGQTEAFF